This TCR beta chain originates from a study of shared T cell receptors in the human thymus. The CDR3 covers 16 residues. From germline, CDR1 is MNHEY and CDR2 SMNVEV (reference sequence). V was shortened by 4 bases and J by 1 base, with 13 bases between the two germline ends. Assay: immunoSEQ multiplex PCR; the TCRdb copy retains only in-frame clones and omits some. The sample lists 500,000 to 750,000 clones, around nine tenths occurring once. This sample also belongs to another study, concerning human thymus T cells. That source adds: All donors were healthy Finnish infants who were undergoing corrective surgery to treat congenital heart defects. Resections were taken during corrective heart surgery, and the thymus tissue came from these. Usage of V and J genes appeared biased in thymic and blood repertoires. Among unrelated individuals, related research reported thymic repertoires that overlapped highly.

This chain links TRBV27 with TRBJ2-2, with D possibly being TRBD2 (6 bases). This clonotype was obtained from a boy under two years old with a congenital heart defect. The source material was thymocytes. The CDR3 here is CASSSRGSGNTGELFF. In DNA, the CDR3 is TGTGCCAGCAGTTCCCGGGGTAGCGGGAACACCGGGGAGCTGTTTTTT.